Presented here are 15 T cell receptor beta chains from one specimen sequenced in a study of T-cell reconstitution after alpha-beta-depleted transplantation in children. General study findings and limits: Expanded graft clones, several hundred of them, were reportedly the source of alpha-beta T cells about two months after transplant.

The TCRbeta library incorporated unique molecular identifiers. MiXCR, applied by TCRdb to the PCR reads, yields one record per CDR3 protein. The sample records around 30,000 distinct CDR3 sequences, 5% to 7.5% being singletons. These receptors lack a known antigen. Sequencing was performed on peripheral blood, taken 60 days after TCRalphabeta/CD19-depleted stem cell transplant. These receptor sequences come from a child under two years old who had a stem cell transplant for acute myeloid leukemia, so the T cells may come from the graft donor.

This clonotype was counted ten times or more. The chain joins TRBV10-3 to TRBJ2-7, with a tentative D call TRBD1 (6 bases). V was trimmed by 0 bases and J by 7 bases, leaving 10 bases between them. The CDR3 contains 13 residues. CDR1 ENHRY and CDR2 SYGVKD come from the germline V gene. CDR3 bases: TGTGCCATCAGTGAGTCACAGGGCTGGGAGCAGTACTTC. It yields the protein CAISESQGWEQYF.

The sample holds many counts of this clonotype. The J gene is TRBJ2-7, the V gene TRBV4-2; either TRBD1 or TRBD2 may supply D (6 bases each). Trimming cost V 0 bases and J 0 bases, with 24 bases left between them. CDR3 length: 20 amino acids. Germline values: CDR1 LGHNA, CDR2 YNFKEQ. The CDR3 bases are TGTGCCAGCAGCCAAGACTTGGTAAGGGGGATAGCGGACAGCTCCTACGAGCAGTACTTC. Protein sequence: CASSQDLVRGIADSSYEQYF.

This clonotype was counted ten times or more. The chain couples TRBV20-1 to TRBJ2-1; maybe TRBD2 (5 bases). The CDR3 is made up of 12 amino acids. Trimming pared 4 bases from V and 9 bases from J, leaving 13 bases between. Germline loops: CDR1 DFQATT, CDR2 SNEGSKA (reference sequence). DNA for the CDR3: TGCAGTGCTAATTTACGTACTAGTGAGCAGTTCTTC. This translates into CSANLRTSEQFF.

This clonotype was observed at least ten times. The J gene is TRBJ2-7, the V gene TRBV4-2; D unresolved. The V end lost 0 bases, the J end lost 3 bases, and 12 bases lay between the germline ends. Germline assignment: CDR1 LGHNA and CDR2 YNFKEQ. The CDR3 totals 15 residues. CDR3 protein: CASSQEVGHHYEQYF. The CDR3, as DNA: TGTGCCAGCAGCCAAGAGGTCGGGCACCACTACGAGCAGTACTTC.

Ten or more counts support this clonotype. The rearrangement uses TRBV5-1 and TRBJ1-1; tentative D call: TRBD1 (6 bases). V gave up 2 bases and J gave up 4 bases, with 21 bases separating them. The CDR3 contains 17 residues. Germline lookup yields CDR1 SGHRS and CDR2 YFSETQ. The CDR3 sequence is CASSLAPGGGIGTEAFF. In nucleotides, the CDR3 is TGCGCCAGCAGCTTAGCTCCGGGGGGGGGCATTGGCACTGAAGCTTTCTTT.

This clonotype was seen ten or more times. The rearrangement uses TRBV5-1 and TRBJ2-3; perhaps TRBD1 as D (5 bases). Germline CDR1 reads SGHRS; CDR2 reads YFSETQ. The CDR3 contains 15 residues. V lost 4 bases, J lost 2 bases, and 14 bases lay in between. The CDR3 bases are TGCGCCAGCAGCAAACTCCAGGGTAACACAGATACGCAGTATTTT. It is translated as CASSKLQGNTDTQYF.

V and J are TRBV6-1 and TRBJ1-5; a weak D match, TRBD1 (5 bases). The ends were cut back, 4 bases at V and 5 bases at J, with 15 bases in the middle. This CDR3 contains 15 residues. Per germline, CDR1 MNHNS and CDR2 SASEGT. The chain's CDR3 is CASSGELRVYQPQHF. CDR3 nucleotide sequence: TGTGCCAGCAGTGGGGAACTCAGGGTGTATCAGCCCCAGCATTTT.

There are many counts of this clonotype. The chain combines TRBV5-1 with TRBJ1-1; D is perhaps TRBD1 (5 bases). Germline CDR1 and CDR2: SGHRS and YFSETQ. This CDR3 has 15 amino acids. Between the trimmed V and J ends, which lost 2 bases and 5 bases, there was a span of 16 bases. CDR3 region: CASSFQMEGRTEAFF. The CDR3 region has the DNA TGCGCCAGCAGCTTCCAAATGGAGGGGAGGACTGAAGCTTTCTTT.

This clonotype was counted ten times or more. This sequence joins TRBV12-3 or TRBV12-4 and TRBJ2-7, with D perhaps matching TRBD2 (5 bases). Deletions cut 5 bases from V and 2 bases from J, with 22 bases between. The CDR3 has 17 amino acids. CDR3 residues: CASSADYRPGLPYEQYF. The CDR3 DNA reads TGTGCCAGCAGTGCAGACTACCGCCCAGGTCTCCCCTACGAGCAGTACTTC.

This clonotype has at least ten counts. V is TRBV10-3 and J is TRBJ1-1; the D gene is possibly TRBD1 (6 bases). Germline values: CDR1 ENHRY, CDR2 SYGVKD. V dropped 9 bases and J dropped 3 bases, with 20 bases sitting between them. The CDR3 spans 15 residues. Here the CDR3 DNA reads TGTGCCATAACAGGGAGAATGGGTCGGGACACTGAAGCTTTCTTT. Protein: CAITGRMGRDTEAFF.

This clonotype was observed at least ten times. V gene TRBV27 combines with J gene TRBJ2-7, with D unresolved. This CDR3 contains 14 residues. Trimming stripped 5 bases from V and 2 bases from J, with 13 bases between. CDR1 and CDR2 from the germline V gene are MNHEY and SMNVEV (reference sequence). In nucleotides, the CDR3 is TGTGCCAGCAGTCCCAACGTTTGGACCTACGAGCAGTACTTC. It codes for CASSPNVWTYEQYF.

This clonotype has at least ten counts. This chain connects TRBV20-1 to TRBJ2-7; no clear D. The V end lost 6 bases, the J end lost 3 bases, and 9 bases lay between the germline ends. The CDR3 loop spans 11 amino acids. Germline values: CDR1 DFQATT, CDR2 SNEGSKA (reference sequence). The CDR3 DNA reads TGCAGTGCCCGGTGGGGCTACGAGCAGTACTTC. This codes for CSARWGYEQYF.

This chain joins TRBV30 and TRBJ2-7; D remains unclear. Germline V lookup: CDR1 GTSNPN, CDR2 SVGIG (reference sequence). V lost 1 base to trimming and J lost 1 base, with 8 bases between them. CDR3 length: 13 residues. This chain's CDR3 is CAWSGRLSYEQYF. Here the CDR3 DNA reads TGTGCCTGGAGTGGACGGCTGTCCTACGAGCAGTACTTC. Looking up the rest from reference TRBV30 and TRBJ2-7 gives the full variable domain: SQTIHQWPATLVQPVGSPLSLECTVEGTSNPNLYWYRQAAGRGLQLLFYSVGIGQISSEVPQNLSASRPQDRQFILSSKKLLLSDSGFYLCAWSGRLSYEQYFGPGTRLTVT.

The table lists this clonotype with many counts. This chain links TRBV20-1 with TRBJ2-3, with D tentatively TRBD1 (6 bases). Trimming took off 6 bases at V and 11 bases at J, with 15 bases between the two ends. The CDR3 runs 11 residues. Germline loops: CDR1 DFQATT, CDR2 SNEGSKA (reference sequence). The CDR3 region is CSAGTAGVQYF. The CDR3 DNA reads as TGCAGTGCCGGGACGGCAGGGGTGCAGTATTTT.

This clonotype was detected ten times or more. The chain carries TRBV29-1 and TRBJ2-2, with TRBD2 matching over 7 bases. The CDR3 consists of 13 residues. The ends lost 6 bases at V and 4 bases at J; junction bases unmatched: 5. CDR1 is SQVTM, CDR2 ANQGSEA, per germline. The CDR3 sequence: CSVPGGGTGELFF. The CDR3 DNA follows: TGCAGCGTCCCTGGGGGGGGCACCGGGGAGCTGTTTTTT.